Listed here are 5 T cell receptor beta chains from one sample, sequenced in a study of blood T cells in healthy people across ages. A sample-barcoded 5' primer and a J-beta primer mix were used in a second PCR of roughly 6 to 11 cycles. Each CDR3 protein is one row after TCRdb ran MiXCR on the 5' RACE reads. This table holds under 2,000,000 distinct CDR3 sequences, 40% to 55% found once. The specimen was blood. All receptors derive from a woman in her thirties or forties in good health.

The V gene is TRBV7-9, the J gene TRBJ2-1; D tentatively reads TRBD1 or TRBD2 (6 bases each). This CDR3 is 15 amino acids long. Trimming cost V 4 bases and J 8 bases, with 18 bases left between them. Germline V gene sequence: CDR1 SEHNR, CDR2 FQNEAQ (reference sequence). The CDR3 is CASSSPLGGRDEQFF. The CDR3 nucleotides are TGTGCCAGCAGCTCCCCCCTAGGGGGGCGGGATGAGCAGTTCTTC.

There are a few counts of this clonotype. V is TRBV29-1 and J is TRBJ2-3; no clear D. CDR1 and CDR2 from the germline V gene are SQVTM and ANQGSEA. Between the trimmed V and J ends, which lost 2 bases and 1 base, there was a span of 16 bases. CDR3 length: 16 residues. The CDR3 nucleotides read TGCAGCGTTGAAATGTTGTCCGTTGGGGGCACAGATACGCAGTATTTT. Protein sequence: CSVEMLSVGGTDTQYF.

This clonotype was observed a few times. The rearrangement links TRBV6-6 to TRBJ2-7; possibly TRBD2 for D (5 bases). The V end was cut by 0 bases, the J end by 0 bases, with 15 bases between. The CDR3 runs 17 residues. Germline V gene lookup returns CDR1 MNHNY and CDR2 SVGAGI (reference sequence). CDR3 sequence reads: CASSYSRVAVTSYEQYF. In DNA, the CDR3 is TGTGCCAGCAGTTACTCGAGGGTGGCGGTTACCTCCTACGAGCAGTACTTC.

The CDR3 here is CASSLVDLGIPLHF. CDR3 nucleotide sequence: TGTGCCAGCAGCTTGGTAGACCTGGGCATCCCCCTCCACTTT. The V and J genes are TRBV5-6 and TRBJ1-6; D gene unclear. Germline-derived CDR1 and CDR2 are SGHDT and YYEEEE. Trimming took off 0 bases at V and 13 bases at J, with 14 bases between the two ends. This CDR3 is built from 14 residues.

In its sample, this clonotype was seen a few times. The chain couples TRBV5-1 to TRBJ1-4; D perhaps matches TRBD1 (6 bases). Deletions cut 0 bases from V and 7 bases from J, with 10 bases between. The CDR3 sequence is 14 residues long. CDR1 and CDR2 (germline): SGHRS, YFSETQ. CDR3 DNA: TGCGCCAGCAGCTTGGCAGGGGACCCTGAAAAACTGTTTTTT. Its protein is CASSLAGDPEKLFF.